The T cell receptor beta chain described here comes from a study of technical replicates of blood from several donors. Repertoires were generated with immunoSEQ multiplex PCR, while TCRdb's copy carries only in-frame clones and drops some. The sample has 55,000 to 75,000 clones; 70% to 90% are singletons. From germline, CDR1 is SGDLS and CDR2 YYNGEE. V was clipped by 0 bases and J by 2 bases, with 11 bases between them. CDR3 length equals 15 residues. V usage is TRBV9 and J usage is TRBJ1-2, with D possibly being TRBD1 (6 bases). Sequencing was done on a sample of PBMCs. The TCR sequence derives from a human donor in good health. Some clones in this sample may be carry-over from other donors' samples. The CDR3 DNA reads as TGTGCCAGCAGCGTAGGTCTGGGGGCAAACTATGGCTACACCTTC. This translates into CASSVGLGANYGYTF.